The 14 T cell receptor beta chains below all came from one sample that was sequenced in a study of PD-1 blockade in mismatch repair-deficient tumors. Some clones are missing from TCRdb's copy, which holds only in-frame ones; the method was immunoSEQ multiplex PCR. Altogether about 120,000 clones are present, about 88% being singletons, with the ten largest covering roughly 13%. Sequenced here: peripheral blood, sampled 44 weeks after starting pembrolizumab. All receptors come from an adult with mismatch repair-deficient cancer.

The chain has TRBV13 and TRBJ2-3, with 7 nucleotides matching TRBD2. Trimming took 5 bases from V and 2 from J; bases not matched to a gene: 4. The CDR3 extends over 14 amino acids. Germline assignment: CDR1 PRHDT and CDR2 FYEKMQ (reference sequence). The chain's CDR3 is CASSLGTTTDTQYF. In nucleotides, the CDR3 is TGTGCCAGCAGCCTCGGGACTACCACAGATACGCAGTATTTT.

CDR3 DNA sequence: TGTGCCAGCAGCTCAGGACAGGGCGGTGGCTACACCTTC. This sequence encodes CASSSGQGGGYTF. The chain recombines TRBV7-9 with TRBJ1-2, with 8 bases matching TRBD1. Germline CDR1 is SEHNR and CDR2 is FQNEAQ (reference sequence). With V trimmed by 4 bases and J by 7 bases, 5 bases remained unmatched. The CDR3 spans 13 residues. The whole variable domain, filled in from reference TRBV7-9 and TRBJ1-2, reads DTGVSQNPRHKITKRGQNVTFRCDPISEHNRLYWYRQTLGQGPEFLTYFQNEAQLEKSRLLSDRFSAERPKGSFSTLEIQRTEQGDSAMYLCASSSGQGGGYTFGSGTRLTVV.

J is TRBJ2-7 and V is TRBV4-3, with 9 bases that match TRBD1. The CDR3 runs to 16 residues. Germline trimming cut 0 bases from V and 1 base from J; bases unmatched to any gene: 4. Per germline, CDR1 LGHNA and CDR2 YSLEER. CDR3 nucleotides: TGCGCCAGCAGCCAAGATGAAGGGACAGGGTCCTACGAGCAGTACTTC. This codes for CASSQDEGTGSYEQYF.

This clone was observed a single time. The rearrangement links TRBV4-3 to TRBJ2-6, with 11 bases matching TRBD2. With 1 base clipped from V and 0 bases from J, the junction kept 8 bases outside the gene matches. There are 20 residues in the CDR3. Germline-derived CDR1 and CDR2 are LGHNA and YSLEER. The CDR3 reads CASSQVTSGDPASGANVLTF. CDR3 in DNA: TGCGCCAGCAGCCAAGTGACTAGCGGGGACCCTGCCTCTGGGGCCAACGTCCTGACTTTC.

The chain joins TRBV11-1 to TRBJ2-3, with D unclear. CDR1 SGHAT and CDR2 FQDESV come from the germline V gene (reference sequence). This CDR3 comprises 16 residues. V lost 4 bases and J lost 2, with 16 bases in between. The CDR3, as DNA: TGTGCCAGCAGCTGGGTGGCGGCAGGATACACAGATACGCAGTATTTT. Translation: CASSWVAAGYTDTQYF.

V usage is TRBV4-1 and J usage is TRBJ2-1; unclear D gene. CDR1 is MGHRA, CDR2 YSYEKL, per germline. V gave up 0 bases and J gave up 4 bases, with 13 bases separating them. The CDR3 sequence is 16 residues long. The CDR3 reads CASSQELRVQYNEQFF. Here the CDR3 DNA reads TGCGCCAGCAGCCAAGAGTTAAGGGTGCAATACAATGAGCAGTTCTTC.

The J gene is TRBJ2-1, the V gene TRBV7-3; TRBD2 aligns across 14 bases. The CDR3 runs to 20 residues. The J segment lost 0 bases and the V segment lost 1 base, leaving 8 bases of the junction unmatched. Germline-derived CDR1 and CDR2 are SGHTA and FQGTGA. CDR3 in DNA: TGTGCCAGCAGCTTAAGGGTAGGACTAGCGGGAGGCAGCTCCTACAATGAGCAGTTCTTC. Protein: CASSLRVGLAGGSSYNEQFF.

The V call is TRBV7-9, the J call TRBJ2-1; D is ambiguous. V shed 5 bases and J shed 5 bases, with 13 bases lying between them. Germline V gives CDR1 SEHNR, CDR2 FQNEAQ (reference sequence). The CDR3 loop spans 14 amino acids. The CDR3 loop reads CASSANYYDNEQFF. The CDR3 DNA follows: TGTGCCAGCAGCGCCAACTACTACGACAATGAGCAGTTCTTC.

This chain uses TRBV2 with TRBJ2-1; D gene uncertain. Trimming cost V 6 bases and J 0 bases, with 9 bases left between them. Looked up from germline, CDR1 is SNHLY and CDR2 is FYNNEI. CDR3 size: 14 residues. The CDR3 DNA follows: TGTGCCAGCAGACAGCAGAGCTCCTACAATGAGCAGTTCTTC. This translates into CASRQQSSYNEQFF.

This chain uses TRBV7-2 with TRBJ1-4; D remains unclear. Germline CDR1 SGHTA, CDR2 FQGNSA. Deletions cut 0 bases from V and 7 bases from J, with 12 bases between. The length of the CDR3 is 15 residues. CDR3 loop: CASSLAGGIGEKLFF. The CDR3, as DNA: TGTGCCAGCAGCTTAGCGGGCGGGATCGGTGAAAAACTGTTTTTT.

This sequence joins TRBV5-1 and TRBJ2-6, with 12 bases identical to TRBD1. V was clipped by 0 bases and J by 1 base; unmatched bases: 2. This CDR3 has 18 amino acids. The germline V gene has CDR1 SGHRS and CDR2 YFSETQ. DNA for the CDR3: TGCGCCAGCAGCTTGGCGGGACAGGGGGCGTCTGGGGCCAACGTCCTGACTTTC. Its translation: CASSLAGQGASGANVLTF.

This clone was seen a few times. In DNA form, the CDR3 reads TGTGCCAGCAGCCCAGGGCGGCTTGAAGCTTTCTTT. This sequence encodes CASSPGRLEAFF. The rearrangement joins TRBV7-9 to TRBJ1-1; D might be TRBD1 (5 bases). The length of the CDR3 is 12 residues. Germline values: CDR1 SEHNR, CDR2 FQNEAQ (reference sequence). V shed 5 bases and J shed 7 bases, with 11 bases lying between them.

This chain uses TRBV6-6 with TRBJ2-7, with TRBD1 identical over 9 bases. V lost 1 base to trimming and J lost 4 bases; unmatched junction nucleotides: 5. Germline values: CDR1 MNHNY, CDR2 SVGAGI (reference sequence). The CDR3 runs 15 residues. The CDR3 is CASSYLYRGPYEQYF. CDR3 bases: TGTGCCAGCAGTTACTTGTACAGGGGGCCGTACGAGCAGTACTTC.

As to this clone: Other nucleotide sequences from this sample produce the same CDR3. The chain couples TRBV30 to TRBJ2-7; no clear D gene. The V gene's germline CDR1 is GTSNPN and CDR2 SVGIG (reference sequence). This CDR3 comprises 12 residues. V was trimmed by 2 bases and J by 2 bases, leaving 7 bases between them. The CDR3, as DNA: TGTGCCTGGAGTCGAGGAGCCTACGAGCAGTACTTC. It is translated as CAWSRGAYEQYF.